These 3 T cell receptor beta chains originate from one sample sequenced in a study of T-cell reconstitution after alpha-beta-depleted transplantation in children. TCRbeta library preparation incorporated unique molecular identifiers. TCRdb reprocessed the PCR reads with MiXCR, giving one entry per CDR3 protein. Here the sample spans some 640,000 distinct CDR3 sequences, roughly 17% being singletons. The sample consisted of PBMCs from the stem cell graft donor, taken from the stem cell graft. The receptors shown here come from a human donor who donated a stem cell graft to a child with acute myeloid leukemia.

This clonotype came up many times. The genes are TRBV20-1 and TRBJ2-2, with D possibly being TRBD1 (6 bases). The CDR3 extends over 12 amino acids. Germline CDR1 DFQATT, CDR2 SNEGSKA (reference sequence). The germline V and J ends were trimmed by 3 bases and 6 bases, with 8 bases remaining between them. CDR3: CSASSGAGELFF. CDR3 DNA: TGCAGTGCTAGTTCAGGGGCCGGGGAGCTGTTTTTT.

This clonotype occurred many times. The chain employs TRBV7-3 and TRBJ1-1; D is ambiguous. The CDR3 loop spans 13 amino acids. V lost 5 bases to trimming and J lost 0 bases, with 7 bases between them. The germline V gene encodes CDR1 SGHTA and CDR2 FQGTGA. The CDR3 sequence is CASSPTLNTEAFF. CDR3 sequence (DNA): TGTGCCAGCAGCCCGACTCTGAACACTGAAGCTTTCTTT. Together with reference TRBV7-3 and TRBJ1-1, the CDR3 gives the full variable domain: GAGVSQTPSNKVTEKGKYVELRCDPISGHTALYWYRQSLGQGPEFLIYFQGTGAADDSGLPNDRFFAVRPEGSVSTLKIQRTERGDSAVYLCASSPTLNTEAFFGQGTRLTVV.

This clonotype has more than one count but fewer than ten. The chain joins TRBV5-1 to TRBJ2-1; 7 bases agree with TRBD2. Germline V lookup: CDR1 SGHRS, CDR2 YFSETQ. The CDR3 totals 15 residues. The trim removed 5 bases at V and 8 bases at J, leaving 13 bases unmatched. The CDR3 nucleotides are TGCGCCAGCAGTTACGGGGGGTCCTCTCCCGATGAGCAGTTCTTC. It yields the protein CASSYGGSSPDEQFF.